Listed below are T cell receptor beta chains from one sample, sequenced in a study of preoperative IRX-2 immunotherapy in early breast cancer. Libraries were prepared by immunoSEQ multiplex PCR; TCRdb keeps only in-frame clonotypes and omits some of them. The sample carries around 34,000 clones, roughly 95% recorded once. Collection of the sample occurred from a patient treated with IRX-2 immunotherapy. The receptors come from a human donor with breast cancer. CDR3s include the opening cysteine and the closing phenylalanine or tryptophan. D genes are given only for firm matches. The size entry is marked missing in some rows and otherwise reads once, few, many or a size class.

abundance: NA
d_gene: TRBD1
v_gene: TRBV6-5
j_gene: TRBJ2-7
CDR3aa: CASSYMRQGYEQYF
CDR3nt: TGTGCCAGCAGTTACATGAGACAGGGATACGAGCAGTACTTC

abundance: NA
d_gene: NA
v_gene: TRBV11-2
j_gene: TRBJ2-3
CDR3aa: CASSLGWRSGFTDTQYF
CDR3nt: TGTGCCAGCAGCTTAGGTTGGAGGAGCGGGTTCACAGATACGCAGTATTTT

abundance: NA
d_gene: TRBD2
v_gene: TRBV15
j_gene: TRBJ2-1
CDR3aa: CATSRDRVAGGEQFF
CDR3nt: TGTGCCACCAGCAGAGATCGGGTAGCGGGAGGTGAGCAGTTCTTC

abundance: NA
d_gene: TRBD1
v_gene: TRBV7-2
j_gene: TRBJ2-7
CDR3aa: CASSSRTGGSYEQYF
CDR3nt: TGTGCCAGCAGCTCCCGGACAGGGGGTTCCTACGAGCAGTACTTC

abundance: once
d_gene: NA
v_gene: TRBV5-4
j_gene: TRBJ2-7
CDR3aa: CASSDIAVVNYEQYF
CDR3nt: TGTGCCAGCAGCGACATAGCGGTAGTCAACTACGAGCAGTACTTC

abundance: NA
d_gene: NA
v_gene: TRBV5-6
j_gene: TRBJ2-7
CDR3aa: CASSLGLQGRGYEQYF
CDR3nt: TGTGCCAGCAGCTTGGGGTTACAGGGACGGGGCTACGAGCAGTACTTC

abundance: NA
d_gene: NA
v_gene: TRBV29-1
j_gene: TRBJ1-2
CDR3aa: CSVDVGHGYTF
CDR3nt: TGCAGCGTTGATGTAGGGCATGGCTACACCTTC

abundance: NA
d_gene: NA
v_gene: TRBV6-5
j_gene: TRBJ2-1
CDR3aa: CASSTIRQVGREQFF
CDR3nt: TGTGCCAGCAGTACTATTCGACAGGTTGGGCGTGAGCAGTTCTTC

abundance: NA
d_gene: NA
v_gene: TRBV28
j_gene: TRBJ1-2
CDR3aa: CASSLVPFGYTF
CDR3nt: TGTGCCAGCAGTTTAGTGCCTTTCGGCTACACCTTC

abundance: NA
d_gene: TRBD2
v_gene: TRBV18
j_gene: TRBJ2-1
CDR3aa: CASSPAAGLYNEQFF
CDR3nt: TGTGCCAGCTCACCGGCAGCGGGACTTTACAATGAGCAGTTCTTC

abundance: NA
d_gene: TRBD2
v_gene: TRBV7-2
j_gene: TRBJ2-7
CDR3aa: CASSLPRDYSYSYEQYF
CDR3nt: TGTGCCAGCAGCTTACCCCGGGACTACTCCTACTCCTACGAGCAGTACTTC

abundance: NA
d_gene: NA
v_gene: TRBV18
j_gene: TRBJ2-2
CDR3aa: CASSQGPGGELFF
CDR3nt: TGTGCCAGCTCCCAAGGACCGGGCGGGGAGCTGTTTTTT

abundance: NA
d_gene: TRBD1
v_gene: TRBV29-1
j_gene: TRBJ1-1
CDR3aa: CSAGQGEAFF
CDR3nt: TGCAGCGCCGGACAGGGTGAAGCTTTCTTT

abundance: NA
d_gene: TRBD1
v_gene: TRBV7-3
j_gene: TRBJ1-2
CDR3aa: CASSLGQGYGYTF
CDR3nt: TGTGCCAGCAGCTTGGGACAGGGATATGGCTACACCTTC

abundance: NA
d_gene: NA
v_gene: TRBV2
j_gene: TRBJ1-5
CDR3aa: CASRALQGPETPQHF
CDR3nt: TGTGCCAGCCGGGCCCTACAGGGCCCTGAAACCCCCCAGCATTTT

abundance: NA
d_gene: TRBD1
v_gene: TRBV6-6
j_gene: TRBJ1-6
CDR3aa: CASGGQGNSPLHF
CDR3nt: TGTGCCAGCGGGGGACAGGGTAATTCACCCCTCCACTTT

abundance: NA
d_gene: TRBD2
v_gene: TRBV4-2
j_gene: TRBJ2-7
CDR3aa: CASSHTREVLIHEQYF
CDR3nt: TGTGCCAGCAGCCATACACGGGAGGTGCTAATCCACGAGCAGTACTTC

abundance: NA
d_gene: TRBD2
v_gene: TRBV15
j_gene: TRBJ2-5
CDR3aa: CATSRDFISGSRLGQETQYF
CDR3nt: TGTGCCACCAGCAGAGATTTCATCAGCGGGAGCCGGTTGGGCCAAGAGACCCAGTACTTC

abundance: once
d_gene: NA
v_gene: TRBV6-5
j_gene: TRBJ1-5
CDR3aa: CASRPGGQINQPQHF
CDR3nt: TGTGCCAGCAGACCCGGGGGGCAGATCAATCAGCCCCAGCATTTT

abundance: NA
d_gene: NA
v_gene: TRBV18
j_gene: TRBJ2-7
CDR3aa: CASSPGSGSEQYF
CDR3nt: TGTGCCAGCTCCCCGGGGTCCGGGAGCGAGCAGTACTTC

abundance: NA
d_gene: NA
v_gene: TRBV5-5
j_gene: TRBJ2-1
CDR3aa: CASSPPIYNEQFF
CDR3nt: TGTGCCAGCAGCCCCCCCATATACAATGAGCAGTTCTTC

abundance: NA
d_gene: NA
v_gene: TRBV2
j_gene: TRBJ2-4
CDR3aa: CASSPSGHLAKNIQYF
CDR3nt: TGTGCCAGCAGTCCGAGCGGCCATTTAGCCAAAAACATTCAGTACTTC

abundance: NA
d_gene: NA
v_gene: TRBV18
j_gene: TRBJ2-6
CDR3aa: CASSPVGGANVLTF
CDR3nt: TGTGCCAGCTCACCTGTAGGCGGGGCCAACGTCCTGACTTTC

abundance: NA
d_gene: TRBD2
v_gene: TRBV9
j_gene: TRBJ2-1
CDR3aa: CASSVEGLAGEFPFF
CDR3nt: TGTGCCAGCAGCGTAGAAGGACTAGCGGGAGAATTCCCGTTCTTC

abundance: NA
d_gene: TRBD2
v_gene: TRBV19
j_gene: TRBJ2-2
CDR3aa: CASSKRTSGTGELFF
CDR3nt: TGTGCCAGTAGCAAAAGGACTAGCGGGACCGGGGAGCTGTTTTTT

abundance: NA
d_gene: NA
v_gene: TRBV4-1
j_gene: TRBJ2-7
CDR3aa: CASSQGWGLSRDSVHEQYF
CDR3nt: TGCGCCAGCAGCCAAGGATGGGGGTTATCGCGGGACTCGGTCCACGAGCAGTACTTC

abundance: NA
d_gene: NA
v_gene: TRBV2
j_gene: TRBJ2-5
CDR3aa: CASSYQETQYF
CDR3nt: TGTGCCAGCAGTTACCAGGAGACCCAGTACTTC

abundance: NA
d_gene: NA
v_gene: TRBV4-1
j_gene: TRBJ2-3
CDR3aa: CASSPPVRTSTDTQYF
CDR3nt: TGCGCCAGCAGTCCTCCCGTCCGGACTAGCACAGATACGCAGTATTTT

abundance: NA
d_gene: NA
v_gene: TRBV15
j_gene: TRBJ1-5
CDR3aa: CATSRELGRGVSNQPQHF
CDR3nt: TGTGCCACCAGCAGAGAATTGGGGCGAGGGGTAAGTAATCAGCCCCAGCATTTT

abundance: NA
d_gene: NA
v_gene: TRBV7-8
j_gene: TRBJ1-2
CDR3aa: CASSLPPVYGYTF
CDR3nt: TGTGCCAGCAGCTTACCCCCTGTCTATGGCTACACCTTC

abundance: NA
d_gene: NA
v_gene: TRBV28
j_gene: TRBJ2-3
CDR3aa: CASSRGDGTTQYF
CDR3nt: TGTGCCAGCAGCCGAGGCGACGGGACTACGCAGTATTTT

abundance: NA
d_gene: NA
v_gene: TRBV7-6
j_gene: TRBJ2-1
CDR3aa: CASSLVGVHEQFF
CDR3nt: TGTGCCAGCAGCTTAGTAGGTGTCCATGAGCAGTTCTTC

abundance: NA
d_gene: NA
v_gene: TRBV10-3
j_gene: TRBJ2-3
CDR3aa: CAISGITLPGTSSSSSTDTQYF
CDR3nt: TGTGCCATCAGTGGAATTACCTTACCCGGGACATCTTCTTCATCGAGCACAGATACGCAGTATTTT